This T cell receptor (beta chain) emerged from a study of T cell responses to AZD1222 COVID-19 vaccine. Whole-study results and caveats: Reportedly, close to half of spike-specific TCRs are directed against unmutated variant regions. It should be noted that donors were predominantly white British and more often female, and clonal diversity was possibly underestimated. Of the AZD1222 recipients, only 5 or 6 were seropositive at baseline.

Trimming pared 10 bases from V and 0 bases from J, leaving 13 bases between. CDR1 and CDR2 (germline): ENHRY, SYGVKD. This CDR3 is built from 14 residues. Assay used: immunoSEQ multiplex PCR; TCRdb lists only in-frame clones, some missing. The sample consists of more than 150,000 clones, 85% to 90% of them appearing once. As to this clone: Its matching antigen is unknown.

The sample here was peripheral blood, taken on day 0 of AZD1222 vaccination. This clonotype originated in an adult in good health. This chain joins TRBV10-3 and TRBJ1-5, with a tentative D call TRBD1 (6 bases). CDR3 nucleotides: TGTGCCACCGAAGGGACAACTAGCAATCAGCCCCAGCATTTT. It is translated as CATEGTTSNQPQHF.